This T cell receptor beta chain was captured by sequencing in a study of blood T cell repertoires in COVID-19. Overall study context: Collection of acute and convalescent COVID-19 samples took place in the United States, Italy and Spain. The cDNA or gDNA used as material had been derived from T cells, B-cell-depleted T cells, or PBMCs.

Per the authors' pipeline: By means of reference gene primer amplification, nucleated cell counts were estimated. Profiling relied on immunoSEQ multiplex PCR, and the TCRdb table lists in-frame clones only, not all of them. V, J and clone size were drawn from that table, and D and trimming were deduced from the DNA. The profile covers some 300,000 clones, with 88% appearing a single time and 6.9% taken by the ten largest. The source material was peripheral blood. This clonotype originated in a woman aged 25 to 39 who had recovered from COVID-19.

The CDR3 DNA reads as TGTGCCAGCAGCCCGACTAGCGGGGTGCCCTCCTACAATGAGCAGTTCTTC. It codes for CASSPTSGVPSYNEQFF. The chain has TRBV28 and TRBJ2-1; 11 bases match TRBD2. J gave up 0 bases and V 6 bases, and 7 bases lay outside the gene matches. The CDR3 is 17 amino acids. Germline V gene sequence: CDR1 MDHEN, CDR2 SYDVKM. The full variable domain, in which reference TRBV28 and TRBJ2-1 provide the parts outside the CDR3, is DVKVTQSSRYLVKRTGEKVFLECVQDMDHENMFWYRQDPGLGLRLIYFSYDVKMKEKGDIPEGYSVSREKKERFSLILESASTNQTSMYLCASSPTSGVPSYNEQFFGPGTRLTVL.